The 17 T cell receptor beta chains below all came from one sample that was sequenced in a study of blood T cell repertoires in COVID-19. The assay was immunoSEQ multiplex PCR, and TCRdb's table has in-frame clones only and misses some. In the table there are some 150,000 clones, around nine tenths of which are singletons. The source material was peripheral blood. The receptors shown here come from a woman aged 45 to 65 with active or convalescent COVID-19.

V usage is TRBV18 and J usage is TRBJ2-5; possibly TRBD1 for D (6 bases). The ends were cut back, 3 bases at V and 3 bases at J, with 14 bases in the middle. Germline assignment: CDR1 KGHSH and CDR2 LQKENI. The CDR3 runs to 15 residues. The CDR3 region has the DNA TGTGCCAGCTCACCTACGACAGGACGCGAAGAGACCCAGTACTTC. As protein: CASSPTTGREETQYF.

The chain uses TRBV11-3 and TRBJ1-2; the D is unclear. Germline CDR1 and CDR2: SGHNT and YENEEA. V gave up 0 bases and J gave up 8 bases, with 25 bases separating them. This CDR3 comprises 18 residues. For the CDR3, the DNA is TGTGCCAGCAGCTTAGATTTTGGGCACCGGAAGCCCTCTTGGGGCTACACCTTC. Translation: CASSLDFGHRKPSWGYTF.

The chain combines TRBV7-8 with TRBJ2-1; 9 nucleotides align to TRBD1. CDR1 and CDR2 (germline): SGHVS, FQNEAQ. This CDR3 is 15 amino acids long. Unmatched junction bases numbered 11, after V lost 4 bases and J lost 10 bases. CDR3 nucleotide sequence: TGTGCCAGCAGCTCAAAACAGGGGGCAAGGGGAGAGCAGTTCTTC. It specifies CASSSKQGARGEQFF.

The chain joins TRBV29-1 to TRBJ2-2, with 7 bases aligning to TRBD1. The germline CDR1 and CDR2 sequences are SQVTM and ANQGSEA. J gave up 4 bases and V 4 bases, and 6 bases lay outside the gene matches. The CDR3 spans 14 residues. The CDR3 region is CSVVGGMGTGELFF. The CDR3 DNA reads as TGCAGCGTTGTAGGGGGCATGGGCACCGGGGAGCTGTTTTTT.

The chain recombines TRBV6-5 with TRBJ2-5; D may be TRBD2 (6 bases). Germline CDR1 reads MNHEY; CDR2 reads SVGAGI. Trimming removed 10 bases at V and 7 bases at J, with 16 bases between. This CDR3 is 12 amino acids long. In DNA, the CDR3 is TGTGCCACCCAGGGAGGCGGAGGGACCCAGTACTTC. It encodes CATQGGGGTQYF.

The CDR3 DNA is TGCGCCAGCAGCCCCGACGGGGTTTTGGGCCAGCCCCAGCATTTT. This translates into CASSPDGVLGQPQHF. V and J are TRBV5-1 and TRBJ1-5; D uncertain. V lost 4 bases and J lost 7, with 18 bases in between. Germline CDR1 is SGHRS and CDR2 is YFSETQ. CDR3 length: 15 amino acids.

The rearrangement joins TRBV2 to TRBJ2-7; possibly TRBD1 for D (6 bases). The germline V and J ends were trimmed by 8 bases and 3 bases, with 17 bases remaining between them. CDR3 length equals 14 residues. The germline gives CDR1 SNHLY, CDR2 FYNNEI. This chain's CDR3 is CASLEWDIGYEQYF. The CDR3 DNA follows: TGTGCCAGCCTTGAATGGGACATCGGCTACGAGCAGTACTTC.

J is TRBJ1-1 and V is TRBV30; D remains unclear. Germline V gene data show CDR1 as GTSNPN and CDR2 as SVGIG (reference sequence). The V end was cut by 0 bases, the J end by 4 bases, with 6 bases between. The CDR3 length is 12 residues. CDR3 nucleotide sequence: TGTGCCTGGAGTGTAGCCGGCACTGAAGCTTTCTTT. Residues: CAWSVAGTEAFF.

The chain carries TRBV5-1 and TRBJ1-2; 9 bases are shared with TRBD1. V lost 6 bases to trimming and J lost 6 bases; unmatched junction nucleotides: 6. The CDR3 is 13 amino acids. Germline V CDR1 and CDR2: SGHRS, YFSETQ. The CDR3 spells CASTEGTGHGYTF. The DNA of the CDR3 is TGCGCCAGCACCGAAGGGACAGGGCATGGCTACACCTTC.

The chain links TRBV18 to TRBJ2-1, with D tentatively TRBD1 (6 bases). The CDR3 sequence is 18 residues long. Germline V gene sequence: CDR1 KGHSH, CDR2 LQKENI. The V end lost 0 bases, the J end lost 1 base, and 16 bases lay between the germline ends. The CDR3 reads CASSPPGAGGGSYNEQFF. The CDR3 bases are TGTGCCAGCTCACCACCGGGGGCAGGTGGGGGATCCTACAATGAGCAGTTCTTC. The complete variable domain, with remaining parts taken from reference TRBV18 and TRBJ2-1, reads NAGVMQNPRHLVRRRGQEARLRCSPMKGHSHVYWYRQLPEEGLKFMVYLQKENIIDESGMPKERFSAEFPKEGPSILRIQQVVRGDSAAYFCASSPPGAGGGSYNEQFFGPGTRLTVL.

The CDR3 DNA reads TGTGCCAGCAGCGCGAACCAGGGGGCTTATAATTCACCCCTCCACTTT. It is translated as CASSANQGAYNSPLHF. V gene TRBV9 combines with J gene TRBJ1-6; 8 bases are a match to TRBD1. Germline V gene sequence: CDR1 SGDLS, CDR2 YYNGEE. V gave up 3 bases and J gave up 4 bases; unmatched junction bases: 6. The length of the CDR3 is 16 residues.

This clone was recorded only once. This chain uses TRBV5-4 with TRBJ2-7, with 9 bases aligning to TRBD1. The CDR3 contains 17 residues. Germline assignment: CDR1 SGHNT and CDR2 YYREEE (reference sequence). Trimming removed 4 bases from V and 1 base from J; junction bases left unmatched: 12. The CDR3 loop reads CASSRAWTGAPSYEQYF. CDR3 bases: TGTGCCAGCAGCCGGGCATGGACAGGGGCACCATCCTACGAGCAGTACTTC. Variable domain in full (rest from reference TRBV5-4 and TRBJ2-7): ETGVTQSPTHLIKTRGQQVTLRCSSQSGHNTVSWYQQALGQGPQFIFQYYREEENGRGNFPPRFSGLQFPNYSSELNVNALELDDSALYLCASSRAWTGAPSYEQYFGPGTRLTVT.

The V and J genes are TRBV19 and TRBJ2-3; maybe TRBD2 (5 bases). Germline CDR1 reads LNHDA; CDR2 reads SQIVND (reference sequence). This CDR3 contains 13 residues. Trimming pared 4 bases from V and 11 bases from J, leaving 16 bases between. The CDR3 DNA is TGTGCCAGTAGTACCCCCCCCGGGGTTGGGCAGTATTTT. Its translation is CASSTPPGVGQYF.

The chain uses TRBV9 and TRBJ2-7; tentatively, D is TRBD1 (6 bases). V lost 1 base and J 7 bases, leaving 15 bases between the germline ends. Germline V gives CDR1 SGDLS, CDR2 YYNGEE. This CDR3 is built from 14 residues. The CDR3 DNA follows: TGTGCCAGCAGCGTATGGGGGCAGAGTATGGAGCAGTACTTC. Translated, it gives CASSVWGQSMEQYF.

The chain recombines TRBV6-5 with TRBJ1-5, with 7 nucleotides matching TRBD1. The CDR3 sequence is 15 residues long. Unmatched junction bases numbered 12, after V lost 8 bases and J lost 5 bases. Germline V gene data show CDR1 as MNHEY and CDR2 as SVGAGI. The CDR3 DNA follows: TGTGCCAGCGGGAGAGGGGGCACATCTGATCAGCCCCAGCATTTT. Translation: CASGRGGTSDQPQHF.

The chain recombines TRBV27 with TRBJ1-6, with a weak D call TRBD1 (6 bases). Germline V lookup: CDR1 MNHEY, CDR2 SMNVEV (reference sequence). Trimming removed 4 bases at V and 13 bases at J, with 26 bases between. The CDR3 runs 17 residues. Here the CDR3 reads CASSSNRGGLQGKPLHF. The CDR3 coding sequence is TGTGCCAGCAGTTCCAATAGGGGGGGCCTACAGGGAAAGCCCCTCCACTTT.

The V and J genes are TRBV2 and TRBJ2-1, with unresolved D. Germline lookup yields CDR1 SNHLY and CDR2 FYNNEI. This CDR3 spans 12 amino acids. Trimming left V 7 bases short and J 5 bases short, with 9 bases between. In nucleotides, the CDR3 is TGTGCCAGCACCTGGCGGAACAATGAGCAGTTCTTC. The encoded protein is CASTWRNNEQFF.